The entry that follows covers one T cell receptor (beta chain) sequence. The target antigen is unknown. The method was immunoSEQ multiplex PCR; TCRdb's version includes in-frame clones alone and lacks a portion of them. The data hold 85,000 to 90,000 clones, with approximately 90% observed a single time. This sample is drawn from a study of graft-versus-host responses after intestinal transplantation. CDR3 length: 15 amino acids. V was pared by 3 bases and J by 4 bases, with 8 bases of the junction left unmatched. CDR1 and CDR2 (germline): MGHDK, SYGVNS. Regarding the study as a whole: High graft-versus-host to host-versus-graft T cell clonal ratios marked allografts of patients with graft-donor macrochimerism.

The material sequenced was unstimulated CD4+ T cells sorted from spleen or lymph node cells, taken before transplant. This clonotype was obtained from a human donor who was the organ donor for an intestinal transplant. V gene TRBV25-1 combines with J gene TRBJ2-5, with 7 bases identical to TRBD2. Here the CDR3 reads CASSDRAGSGETQYF. The CDR3 DNA follows: TGTGCCAGCAGTGATCGAGCGGGAAGTGGAGAGACCCAGTACTTC.